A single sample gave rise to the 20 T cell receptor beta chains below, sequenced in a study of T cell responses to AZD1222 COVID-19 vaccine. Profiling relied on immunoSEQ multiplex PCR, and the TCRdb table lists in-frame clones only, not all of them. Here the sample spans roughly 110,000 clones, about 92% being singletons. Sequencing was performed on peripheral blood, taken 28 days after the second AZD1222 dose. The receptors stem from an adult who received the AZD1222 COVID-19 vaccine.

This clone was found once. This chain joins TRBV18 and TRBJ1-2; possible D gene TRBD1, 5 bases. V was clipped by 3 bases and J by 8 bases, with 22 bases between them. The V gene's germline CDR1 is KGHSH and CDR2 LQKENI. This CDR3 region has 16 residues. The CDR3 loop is CASSPAGHNSAGGYTF. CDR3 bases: TGTGCCAGCTCACCTGCTGGACACAACTCCGCCGGGGGCTACACCTTC.

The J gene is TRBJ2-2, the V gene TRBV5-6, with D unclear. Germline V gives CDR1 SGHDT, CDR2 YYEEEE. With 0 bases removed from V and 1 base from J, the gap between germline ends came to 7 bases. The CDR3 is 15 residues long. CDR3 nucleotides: TGTGCCAGCAGCTTGGGGGTCTTGAACACCGGGGAGCTGTTTTTT. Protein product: CASSLGVLNTGELFF.

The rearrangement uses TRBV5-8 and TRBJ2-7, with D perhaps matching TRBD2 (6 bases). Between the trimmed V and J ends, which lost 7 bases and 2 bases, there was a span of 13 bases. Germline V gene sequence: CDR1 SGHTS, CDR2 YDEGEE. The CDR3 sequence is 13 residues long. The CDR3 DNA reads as TGTGCCAGCTCTCCAGGACTACCCTACGAGCAGTACTTC. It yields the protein CASSPGLPYEQYF.

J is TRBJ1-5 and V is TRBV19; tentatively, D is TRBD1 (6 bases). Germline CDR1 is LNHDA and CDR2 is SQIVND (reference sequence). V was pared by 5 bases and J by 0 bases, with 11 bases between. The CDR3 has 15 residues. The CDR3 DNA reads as TGTGCCAGTAGTGTCGGACAGATTAGCAATCAGCCCCAGCATTTT. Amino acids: CASSVGQISNQPQHF. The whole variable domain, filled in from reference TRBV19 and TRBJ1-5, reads DGGITQSPKYLFRKEGQNVTLSCEQNLNHDAMYWYRQDPGQGLRLIYYSQIVNDFQKGDIAEGYSVSREKKESFPLTVTSAQKNPTAFYLCASSVGQISNQPQHFGDGTRLSIL.

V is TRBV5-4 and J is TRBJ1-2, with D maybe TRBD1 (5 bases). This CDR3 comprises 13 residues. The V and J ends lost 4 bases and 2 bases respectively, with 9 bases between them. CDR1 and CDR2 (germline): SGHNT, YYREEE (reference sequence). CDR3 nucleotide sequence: TGTGCCAGCAGCGAGGGACGGAACTATGGCTACACCTTC. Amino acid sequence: CASSEGRNYGYTF. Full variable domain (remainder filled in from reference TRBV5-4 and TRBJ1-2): ETGVTQSPTHLIKTRGQQVTLRCSSQSGHNTVSWYQQALGQGPQFIFQYYREEENGRGNFPPRFSGLQFPNYSSELNVNALELDDSALYLCASSEGRNYGYTFGSGTRLTVV.

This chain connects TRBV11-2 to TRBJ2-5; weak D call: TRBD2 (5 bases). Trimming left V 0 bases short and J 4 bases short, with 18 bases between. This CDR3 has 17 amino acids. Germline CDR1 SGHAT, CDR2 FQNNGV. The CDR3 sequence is CASSLDRGSAAGETQYF. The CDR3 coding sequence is TGTGCCAGCAGCTTAGATCGAGGTTCGGCGGCGGGAGAGACCCAGTACTTC.

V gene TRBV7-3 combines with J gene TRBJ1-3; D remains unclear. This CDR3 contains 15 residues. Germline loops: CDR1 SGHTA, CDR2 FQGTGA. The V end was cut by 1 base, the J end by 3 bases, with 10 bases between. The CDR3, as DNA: TGTGCCAGCAGCTTAAGCCCGACCAGTGGAAACACCATATATTTT. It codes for CASSLSPTSGNTIYF.

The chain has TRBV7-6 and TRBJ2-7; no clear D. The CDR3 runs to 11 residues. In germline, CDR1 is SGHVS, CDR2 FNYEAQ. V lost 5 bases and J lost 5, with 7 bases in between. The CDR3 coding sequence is TGTGCCAGCAGCACGGTGGACGAGCAGTACTTC. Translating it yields CASSTVDEQYF.

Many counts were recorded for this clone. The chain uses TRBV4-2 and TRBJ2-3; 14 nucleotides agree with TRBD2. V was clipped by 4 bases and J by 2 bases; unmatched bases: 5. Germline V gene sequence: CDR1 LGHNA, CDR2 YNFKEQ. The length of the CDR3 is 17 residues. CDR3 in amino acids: CASSLKGLAGDTDTQYF. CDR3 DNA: TGTGCCAGCAGCCTTAAGGGACTAGCGGGGGACACAGATACGCAGTATTTT.

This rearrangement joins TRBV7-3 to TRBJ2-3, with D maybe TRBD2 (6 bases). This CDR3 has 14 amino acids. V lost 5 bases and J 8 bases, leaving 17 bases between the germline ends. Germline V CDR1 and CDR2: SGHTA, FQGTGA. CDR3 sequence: CASSPDVLGGTQYF. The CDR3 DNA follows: TGTGCCAGCAGCCCGGACGTTTTGGGAGGTACGCAGTATTTT.

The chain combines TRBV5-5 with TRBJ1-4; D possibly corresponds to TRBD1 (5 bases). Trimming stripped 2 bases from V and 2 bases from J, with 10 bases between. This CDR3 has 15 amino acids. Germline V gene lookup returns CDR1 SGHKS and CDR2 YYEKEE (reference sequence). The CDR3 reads CASSFEGTTNEKLFF. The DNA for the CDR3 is TGTGCCAGCAGCTTTGAGGGGACCACTAATGAAAAACTGTTTTTT.

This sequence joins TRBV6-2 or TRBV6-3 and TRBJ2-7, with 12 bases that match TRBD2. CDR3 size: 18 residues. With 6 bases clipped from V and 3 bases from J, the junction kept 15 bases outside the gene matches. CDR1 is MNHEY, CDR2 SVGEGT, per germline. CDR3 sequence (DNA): TGTGCCAGCAGCCCACGGACTAGCGGGGTTCCTTTGGACTACGAGCAGTACTTC. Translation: CASSPRTSGVPLDYEQYF.

CDR3 protein: CASSLEPSGNGDTQYF. The CDR3 region has the DNA TGCGCCAGCAGCTTGGAGCCTAGCGGGAATGGAGATACGCAGTATTTT. The chain combines TRBV5-1 with TRBJ2-3; 9 bases align to TRBD2. This CDR3 region has 16 residues. With V trimmed by 0 bases and J by 5 bases, 7 bases remained unmatched. Germline assignment: CDR1 SGHRS and CDR2 YFSETQ.

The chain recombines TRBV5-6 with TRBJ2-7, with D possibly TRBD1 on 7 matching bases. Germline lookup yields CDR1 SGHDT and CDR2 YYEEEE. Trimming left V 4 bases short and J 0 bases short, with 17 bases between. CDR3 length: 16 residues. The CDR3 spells CASSPQDRDSSYEQYF. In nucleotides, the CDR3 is TGTGCCAGCAGCCCACAAGACAGGGACTCCTCCTACGAGCAGTACTTC.

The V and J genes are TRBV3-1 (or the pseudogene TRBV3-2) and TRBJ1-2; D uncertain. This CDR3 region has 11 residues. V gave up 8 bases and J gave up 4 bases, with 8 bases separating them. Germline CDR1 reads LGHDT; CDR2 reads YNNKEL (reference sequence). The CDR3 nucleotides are TGTGCCAGCGGTATGGGCTATGGCTACACCTTC. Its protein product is CASGMGYGYTF.

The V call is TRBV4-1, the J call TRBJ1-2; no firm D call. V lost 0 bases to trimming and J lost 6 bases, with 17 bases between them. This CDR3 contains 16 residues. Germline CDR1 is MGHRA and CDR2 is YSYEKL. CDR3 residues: CASSQDGGGRGDGYTF. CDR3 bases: TGCGCCAGCAGCCAAGATGGAGGCGGACGGGGTGATGGCTACACCTTC.

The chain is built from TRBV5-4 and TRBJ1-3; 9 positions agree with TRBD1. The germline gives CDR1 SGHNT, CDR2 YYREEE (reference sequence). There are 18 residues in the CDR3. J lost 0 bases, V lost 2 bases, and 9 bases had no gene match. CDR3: CASSLGGTGTYSGNTIYF. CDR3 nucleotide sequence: TGTGCCAGCAGCTTAGGGGGGACAGGGACGTACTCTGGAAACACCATATATTTT.

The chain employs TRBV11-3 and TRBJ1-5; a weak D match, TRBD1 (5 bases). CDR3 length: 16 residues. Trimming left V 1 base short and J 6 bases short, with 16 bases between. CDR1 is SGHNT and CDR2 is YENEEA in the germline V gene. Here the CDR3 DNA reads TGTGCCAGCAGCTTAGGTTTCCGGGGGTGCGGTCAGCCCCAGCATTTT. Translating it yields CASSLGFRGCGQPQHF.

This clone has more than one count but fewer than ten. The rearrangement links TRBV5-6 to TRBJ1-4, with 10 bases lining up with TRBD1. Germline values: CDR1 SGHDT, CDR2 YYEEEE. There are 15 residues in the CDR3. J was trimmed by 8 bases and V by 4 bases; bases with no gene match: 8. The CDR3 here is CASSAPGQGQEKLFF. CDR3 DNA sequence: TGTGCCAGCAGCGCACCGGGACAGGGGCAAGAAAAACTGTTTTTT.

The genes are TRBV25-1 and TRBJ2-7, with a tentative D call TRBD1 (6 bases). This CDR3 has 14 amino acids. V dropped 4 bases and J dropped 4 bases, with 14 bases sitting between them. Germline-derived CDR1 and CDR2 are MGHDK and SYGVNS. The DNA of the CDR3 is TGTGCCAGCAGTGGAAGAAGGACAGCTTACGAGCAGTACTTC. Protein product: CASSGRRTAYEQYF.